This entry describes one T cell receptor beta chain. V gave up 6 bases and J gave up 3 bases, with 15 bases separating them. Germline loops: CDR1 MDHEN, CDR2 SYDVKM. This CDR3 region has 14 residues. How the authors handled the data: Estimated nucleated cell counts came from reference gene primer amplification. TCRdb's copy holds only in-frame clones and misses some; the assay was immunoSEQ multiplex PCR. That table supplies the V and J calls and clone size; D and trimming were determined from the DNA. In the table there are 90,000 or so clones, 75% to 90% of which are singletons. The data derive from a study of blood T cell repertoires in COVID-19. In the study overall: The United States, Italy and Spain were the sources of the acute and convalescent COVID-19 samples. PBMCs, B-cell-depleted T cells, or T cells were the source of the cDNA or gDNA that made up the material.

The chain uses TRBV28 and TRBJ2-7, with D possibly being TRBD2 (7 bases). The specimen was peripheral blood. This TCR was sampled from a human donor in a cohort sampled during active COVID-19. In DNA form, the CDR3 reads TGTGCCAGCAGGGGGGCTAGCGGAGGCTACGAGCAGTACTTC. It is translated as CASRGASGGYEQYF.